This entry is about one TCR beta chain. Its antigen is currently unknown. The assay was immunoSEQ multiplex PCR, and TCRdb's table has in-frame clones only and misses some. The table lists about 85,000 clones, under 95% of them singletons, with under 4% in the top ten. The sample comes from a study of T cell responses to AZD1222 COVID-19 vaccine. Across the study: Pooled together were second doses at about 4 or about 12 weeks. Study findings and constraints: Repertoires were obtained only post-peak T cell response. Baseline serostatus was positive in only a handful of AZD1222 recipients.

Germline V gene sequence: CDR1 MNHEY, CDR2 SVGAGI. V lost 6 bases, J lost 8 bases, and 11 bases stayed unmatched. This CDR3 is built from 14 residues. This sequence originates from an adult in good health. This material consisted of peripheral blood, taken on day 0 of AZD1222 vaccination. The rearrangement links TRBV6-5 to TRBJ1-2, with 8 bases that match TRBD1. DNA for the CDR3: TGTGCCAGCAGAGCGGGACAGGCCGCGGCGGGCTACACCTTC. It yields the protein CASRAGQAAAGYTF.